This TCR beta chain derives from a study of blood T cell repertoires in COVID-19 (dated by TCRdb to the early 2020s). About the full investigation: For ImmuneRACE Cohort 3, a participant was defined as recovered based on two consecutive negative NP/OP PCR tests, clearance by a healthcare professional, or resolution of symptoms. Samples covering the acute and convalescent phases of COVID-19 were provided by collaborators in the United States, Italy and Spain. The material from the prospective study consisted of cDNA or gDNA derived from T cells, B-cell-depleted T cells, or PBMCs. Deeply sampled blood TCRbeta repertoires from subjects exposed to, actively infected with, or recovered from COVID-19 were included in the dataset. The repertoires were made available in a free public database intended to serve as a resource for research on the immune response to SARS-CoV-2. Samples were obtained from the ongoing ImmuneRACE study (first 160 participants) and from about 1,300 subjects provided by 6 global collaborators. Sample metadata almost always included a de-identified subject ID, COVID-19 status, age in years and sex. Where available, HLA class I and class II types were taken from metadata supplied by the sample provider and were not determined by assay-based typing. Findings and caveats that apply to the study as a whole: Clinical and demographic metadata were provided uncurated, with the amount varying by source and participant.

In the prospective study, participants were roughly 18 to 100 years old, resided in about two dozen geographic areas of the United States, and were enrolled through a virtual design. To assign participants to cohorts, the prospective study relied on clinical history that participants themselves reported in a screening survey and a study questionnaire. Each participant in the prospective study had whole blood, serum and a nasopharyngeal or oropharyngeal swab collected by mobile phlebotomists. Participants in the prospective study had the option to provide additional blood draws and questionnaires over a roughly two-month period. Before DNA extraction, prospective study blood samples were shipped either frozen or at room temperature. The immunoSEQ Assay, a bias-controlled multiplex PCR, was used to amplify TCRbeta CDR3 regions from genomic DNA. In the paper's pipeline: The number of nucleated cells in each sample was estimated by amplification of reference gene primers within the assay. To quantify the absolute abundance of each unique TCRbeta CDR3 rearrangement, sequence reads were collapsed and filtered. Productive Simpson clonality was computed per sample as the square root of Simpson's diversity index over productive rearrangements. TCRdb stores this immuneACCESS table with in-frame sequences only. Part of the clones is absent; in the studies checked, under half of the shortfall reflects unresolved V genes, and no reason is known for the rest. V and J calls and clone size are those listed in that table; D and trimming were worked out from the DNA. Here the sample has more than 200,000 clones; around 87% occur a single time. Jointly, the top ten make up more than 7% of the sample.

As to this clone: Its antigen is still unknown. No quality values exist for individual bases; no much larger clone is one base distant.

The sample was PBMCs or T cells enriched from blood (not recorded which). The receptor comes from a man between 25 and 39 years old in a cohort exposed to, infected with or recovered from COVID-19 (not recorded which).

For the CDR3, the sequence is CASSRDRGENQPQHF. DNA sequence: TGTGCCAGTAGTAGGGACAGGGGGGAGAATCAGCCCCAGCATTTT. The rearranged chain carries TRBV19 and TRBJ1-5, with TRBD1 identical over 11 junction bases. The V end gives up 4 bases and the J end 4 bases, leaving 3 bases in the junction not matched to a gene. The germline V gene (reference sequence) supplies CDR1 LNHDA and CDR2 SQIVND. From its cysteine to its phenylalanine, the CDR3 spans 15 amino acids. The entry retains the CDR3 DNA only, 45 bases that are in frame from base 1.